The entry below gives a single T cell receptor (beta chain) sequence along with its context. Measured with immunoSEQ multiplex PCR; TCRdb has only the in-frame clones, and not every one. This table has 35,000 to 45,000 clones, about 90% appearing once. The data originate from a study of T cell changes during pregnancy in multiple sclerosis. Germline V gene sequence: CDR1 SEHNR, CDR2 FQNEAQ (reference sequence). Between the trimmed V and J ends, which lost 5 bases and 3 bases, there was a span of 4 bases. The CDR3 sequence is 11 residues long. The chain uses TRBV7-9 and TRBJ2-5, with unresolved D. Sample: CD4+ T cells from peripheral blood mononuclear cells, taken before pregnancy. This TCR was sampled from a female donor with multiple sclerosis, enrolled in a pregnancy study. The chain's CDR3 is CASSREETQYF. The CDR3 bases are TGTGCCAGCAGCCGGGAAGAGACCCAGTACTTC.